This T cell receptor (beta chain) emerged from a study of blood T cell repertoires in COVID-19. In the study overall: There were acute and convalescent COVID-19 samples, and they came from the United States, Italy and Spain. PBMCs, B-cell-depleted T cells, or T cells were the source of the cDNA or gDNA that made up the material.

Study processing details: How many nucleated cells were present was estimated from reference gene primer amplification. Produced via immunoSEQ multiplex PCR; TCRdb's table is partial and in-frame only. V, J and clone size derive from that table, while D and trimming were established from the DNA sequence. The data hold 240,000 or so clones, with roughly 82% observed a single time. V was cut by 0 bases and J by 3 bases, with 6 bases left in between. Germline loops: CDR1 LGHNA, CDR2 YSLEER. The CDR3 runs to 13 residues. The TCR sequence derives from an elderly man with acute or convalescent COVID-19. The V and J genes are TRBV4-3 and TRBJ2-7; D unresolved. Sequencing input: peripheral blood. CDR3 region: CASSQDRHYEQYF. DNA for the CDR3: TGCGCCAGCAGCCAAGATCGACACTACGAGCAGTACTTC.